This T cell receptor (beta chain) was documented in a study of T cells in Graves' hyperthyroidism and ophthalmopathy. Overall study context: Blood from the periphery was taken at initial diagnosis, before any treatment.

This clonotype was counted only a few times. V shed 2 bases and J shed 2 bases, with 9 bases lying between them. The CDR3 contains 14 residues. Germline V gene data show CDR1 as MNHEY and CDR2 as SVGAGI. TCR beta CDR3 regions were amplified from RNA. RT-PCR in the first round (using the HTBI primer set) targeted the TCR CDR3. MiXCR was run by TCRdb on the multiplex PCR reads, yielding one entry per CDR3 protein. In the table there are roughly 600,000 distinct CDR3 sequences, approximately 14% of which are singletons. This clonotype originated in a woman in her 50s with Graves' ophthalmopathy. The J gene is TRBJ2-5, the V gene TRBV6-5; D gene ambiguous. Input material: blood. The CDR3 DNA follows: TGTGCCAGCAGTTACAAGGCGGAACAAGAGACCCAGTACTTC. Its translation is CASSYKAEQETQYF.